Listed below are T cell receptor beta chains from one sample, sequenced in a study of a mutant IDH1 vaccine in newly diagnosed glioma. Antigens for these TCRs are unknown. Profiling relied on immunoSEQ multiplex PCR, and the TCRdb table lists in-frame clones only, not all of them. The repertoire consists of almost 85,000 clones, with 70% to 90% occurring once and the leading ten covering 2% to 2.5%. The source was PBMCs, collected from a glioma patient whose treatment included an IDH1 peptide vaccine. These TCRs come from a man aged 30 to 45 with glioma. Some clones in this sample may be carry-over from other donors' samples. The CDR3 runs from the conserved cysteine through the conserved F or W. The D gene is left open where the match is weak. For some rows the clone size is stated as once, few or many, or as a class when expanded; others skip it.

cdr3_nt: TGTGCCACCAGCCGTCTAGCCCACACAGATACGCAGTATTTT
cdr3_aa: CATSRLAHTDTQYF
clone_size: -
j_call: TRBJ2-3
v_call: TRBV15
d_call: -

cdr3_nt: TGTGCCAGCAGCGTAGGGCAGGGGCAGAATTCACCCCTCCACTTT
cdr3_aa: CASSVGQGQNSPLHF
clone_size: -
j_call: TRBJ1-6
v_call: TRBV9
d_call: -

cdr3_nt: TGTGCCAGCAGTACCTCCAGGGAAGCGTACAATGAGCAGTTCTTC
cdr3_aa: CASSTSREAYNEQFF
clone_size: -
j_call: TRBJ2-1
v_call: TRBV25-1
d_call: -

cdr3_nt: TGTGCCAGCAGTGAATTGGGGGGGACAGGGGCTGAAAAACTGTTTTTT
cdr3_aa: CASSELGGTGAEKLFF
clone_size: -
j_call: TRBJ1-4
v_call: TRBV25-1
d_call: TRBD1

cdr3_nt: TGTGCCAGCAGCTCGGCTTATCAGCCCCAGCATTTT
cdr3_aa: CASSSAYQPQHF
clone_size: few
j_call: TRBJ1-5
v_call: TRBV7-9
d_call: -

cdr3_nt: TGTGCCAGCAGCCTGAAGGGGACAGGGTCCTTTGGCACCATATATTTT
cdr3_aa: CASSLKGTGSFGTIYF
clone_size: -
j_call: TRBJ1-3
v_call: TRBV5-4
d_call: TRBD1

cdr3_nt: TGTGCCAGCAGCTTAGGATTTCAACGAGATACGCAGTATTTT
cdr3_aa: CASSLGFQRDTQYF
clone_size: -
j_call: TRBJ2-3
v_call: TRBV7-9
d_call: -

cdr3_nt: TGTGCCACCAGCAGGCTCCGGGACAGACTCAATCAGCCCCAGCATTTT
cdr3_aa: CATSRLRDRLNQPQHF
clone_size: -
j_call: TRBJ1-5
v_call: TRBV15
d_call: TRBD1

cdr3_nt: TGTGCCAGTAGTCGCGGGGGGGGCTCTGGAAACACCATATATTTT
cdr3_aa: CASSRGGGSGNTIYF
clone_size: -
j_call: TRBJ1-3
v_call: TRBV19
d_call: -

cdr3_nt: TGTGCCATCAGTCCACCGGGACAGGGGTTCACTGAAGCTTTCTTT
cdr3_aa: CAISPPGQGFTEAFF
clone_size: -
j_call: TRBJ1-1
v_call: TRBV10-3
d_call: TRBD1

cdr3_nt: TGTGCCAGCAGTTCCAATCCGGGGGACCTTAACTATGGCTACACCTTC
cdr3_aa: CASSSNPGDLNYGYTF
clone_size: -
j_call: TRBJ1-2
v_call: TRBV27
d_call: -

cdr3_nt: TGCGCCAGCAGCTCCCTAGCGAACACAGATACGCAGTATTTT
cdr3_aa: CASSSLANTDTQYF
clone_size: -
j_call: TRBJ2-3
v_call: TRBV5-1
d_call: -

cdr3_nt: TGTGCCAGCAGCCTCACCCGGACGGCTGTTCCAAGGAAACTGTTTTTT
cdr3_aa: CASSLTRTAVPRKLFF
clone_size: -
j_call: TRBJ1-4
v_call: TRBV5-6
d_call: -

cdr3_nt: TGCAGCGCCTCGAAAGAGACCCAGTACTTC
cdr3_aa: CSASKETQYF
clone_size: once
j_call: TRBJ2-5
v_call: TRBV29-1
d_call: -

cdr3_nt: TGTGCCAGCAGCCGGACAGGGGCGGGCACTGAAGCTTTCTTT
cdr3_aa: CASSRTGAGTEAFF
clone_size: -
j_call: TRBJ1-1
v_call: TRBV5-4
d_call: TRBD1

cdr3_nt: TGTGCCAGCAGTTTACGTAGATTGGATGGCCCATCTGGGGCCAACGTCCTGACTTTC
cdr3_aa: CASSLRRLDGPSGANVLTF
clone_size: -
j_call: TRBJ2-6
v_call: TRBV27
d_call: -

cdr3_nt: TGTGCCACCAGCAGAGGAGGGGGCCCCTACGAGCAGTACTTC
cdr3_aa: CATSRGGGPYEQYF
clone_size: -
j_call: TRBJ2-7
v_call: TRBV15
d_call: TRBD1

cdr3_nt: TGTGCCAGCAGCTTTCAACCGGATACTAAAGCTTTCTTT
cdr3_aa: CASSFQPDTKAFF
clone_size: -
j_call: TRBJ1-1
v_call: TRBV7-3
d_call: -

cdr3_nt: TGCGCCAGCAGCCAGGTGGGCTACGAGCAGTACTTC
cdr3_aa: CASSQVGYEQYF
clone_size: -
j_call: TRBJ2-7
v_call: TRBV4-1
d_call: -

cdr3_nt: TGCAGCGTTGATGGAACAGGGATCTACAATGAGCAGTTCTTC
cdr3_aa: CSVDGTGIYNEQFF
clone_size: -
j_call: TRBJ2-1
v_call: TRBV29-1
d_call: -

cdr3_nt: TGTGCCAGTAGTATCGGCCGGCCCGTGACAGGACGACGCACTGAAGCTTTCTTT
cdr3_aa: CASSIGRPVTGRRTEAFF
clone_size: -
j_call: TRBJ1-1
v_call: TRBV19
d_call: -

cdr3_nt: TGTGCCAGTAGTCCTCAGAAGAACACTGAAGCTTTCTTT
cdr3_aa: CASSPQKNTEAFF
clone_size: few
j_call: TRBJ1-1
v_call: TRBV19
d_call: -

cdr3_nt: TGTGCCAGCAGTCAGGGGTGGGGCTACACCTTC
cdr3_aa: CASSQGWGYTF
clone_size: -
j_call: TRBJ1-2
v_call: TRBV2
d_call: -

cdr3_nt: TGTGCCAGCAGCGGGGGACTAGCGGGTTCGGTCGGGGAGCTGTTTTTT
cdr3_aa: CASSGGLAGSVGELFF
clone_size: -
j_call: TRBJ2-2
v_call: TRBV7-9
d_call: TRBD2

cdr3_nt: TGTGCCTGCCCGATAGGACAGGGCCTTGGCTACACCTTC
cdr3_aa: CACPIGQGLGYTF
clone_size: few
j_call: TRBJ1-2
v_call: TRBV30
d_call: TRBD1

cdr3_nt: TGTGCCAGCCGCTTAGCGGGAGATGGGGAGACCCAGTACTTC
cdr3_aa: CASRLAGDGETQYF
clone_size: -
j_call: TRBJ2-5
v_call: TRBV27
d_call: TRBD2

cdr3_nt: TGTGCCACCACGAAAACTCTGACAGGTTCTCTCAACGAGCAGTACTTC
cdr3_aa: CATTKTLTGSLNEQYF
clone_size: once
j_call: TRBJ2-7
v_call: TRBV7-6
d_call: -

cdr3_nt: TGTGCCAGCCATCCCCCCGGAGACAGCTACGAGCAGTACTTC
cdr3_aa: CASHPPGDSYEQYF
clone_size: -
j_call: TRBJ2-7
v_call: TRBV28
d_call: -

cdr3_nt: TGTGCCAGCAGCTTATCGGTGACAGGAAATCAGCCCCAGCATTTT
cdr3_aa: CASSLSVTGNQPQHF
clone_size: -
j_call: TRBJ1-5
v_call: TRBV11-2
d_call: -

cdr3_nt: TGTGCCAGCTCGGGAGGTCCAACTAATGAAAAACTGTTTTTT
cdr3_aa: CASSGGPTNEKLFF
clone_size: -
j_call: TRBJ1-4
v_call: TRBV28
d_call: -

cdr3_nt: TGTGCCATCAGTGACGGTAGCGGGAGTAGCACAGATACGCAGTATTTT
cdr3_aa: CAISDGSGSSTDTQYF
clone_size: -
j_call: TRBJ2-3
v_call: TRBV10-3
d_call: TRBD2

cdr3_nt: TGTGCCAGCAGTCCCCTCCGTTACAGGGCGGACACTGAAGCTTTCTTT
cdr3_aa: CASSPLRYRADTEAFF
clone_size: -
j_call: TRBJ1-1
v_call: TRBV28
d_call: -

cdr3_nt: TGTGCCAGCAGCTTCGGGCAGAGCACAGATACGCAGTATTTT
cdr3_aa: CASSFGQSTDTQYF
clone_size: -
j_call: TRBJ2-3
v_call: TRBV5-5
d_call: -

cdr3_nt: TGCGCCAGCAGCCTCACATTCCCGGGACAGGGGGCTTCCTACGAGCAGTACTTC
cdr3_aa: CASSLTFPGQGASYEQYF
clone_size: -
j_call: TRBJ2-7
v_call: TRBV4-1
d_call: TRBD1

cdr3_nt: TGTGCCACCAGCACGAGTCCTAGCGGGAGGAACCACGAGCAGTACTTC
cdr3_aa: CATSTSPSGRNHEQYF
clone_size: few
j_call: TRBJ2-7
v_call: TRBV15
d_call: TRBD2

cdr3_nt: TGTGCCAGCCCCGGCAACGGAGATAATTCACCCCTCCACTTT
cdr3_aa: CASPGNGDNSPLHF
clone_size: -
j_call: TRBJ1-6
v_call: TRBV6-1
d_call: -

cdr3_nt: TGTGCCAGTATTGGGAGACAGGGGACCGGGGAGCTGTTTTTT
cdr3_aa: CASIGRQGTGELFF
clone_size: -
j_call: TRBJ2-2
v_call: TRBV19
d_call: TRBD1

cdr3_nt: TGTGCCAGCAGTTTTATGGTTGGCAGGCTGCAGTTCTTC
cdr3_aa: CASSFMVGRLQFF
clone_size: -
j_call: TRBJ2-1
v_call: TRBV27
d_call: -

cdr3_nt: TGTGCCAGCAGCTTAACGGGATCGGGCTACGAGCAGTACTTC
cdr3_aa: CASSLTGSGYEQYF
clone_size: -
j_call: TRBJ2-7
v_call: TRBV7-3
d_call: -

cdr3_nt: TGTGCCAGCAGCTCCTCCGCGGGTAGTGTATCTGGGGCCAACGTCCTGACTTTC
cdr3_aa: CASSSSAGSVSGANVLTF
clone_size: -
j_call: TRBJ2-6
v_call: TRBV7-8
d_call: -